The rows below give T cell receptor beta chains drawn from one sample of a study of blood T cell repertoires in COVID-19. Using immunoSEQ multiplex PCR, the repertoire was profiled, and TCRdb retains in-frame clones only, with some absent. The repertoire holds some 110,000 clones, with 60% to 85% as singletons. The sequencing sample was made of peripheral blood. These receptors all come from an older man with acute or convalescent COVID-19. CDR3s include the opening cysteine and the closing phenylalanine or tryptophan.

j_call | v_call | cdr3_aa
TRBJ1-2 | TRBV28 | CASSSGQGIIYGYTF
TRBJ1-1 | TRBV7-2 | CASRLTGANTEAFF
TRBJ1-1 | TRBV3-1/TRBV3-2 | CASSQVSGGSTEAFF
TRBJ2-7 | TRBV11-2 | CASSSPRDRAYEQYF
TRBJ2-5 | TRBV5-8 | CASSPGVGQETQYF
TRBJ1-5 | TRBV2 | CASSARIHNQPQHF
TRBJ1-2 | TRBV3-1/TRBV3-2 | CASSQAGGYYGYTF
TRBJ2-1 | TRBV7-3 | CASSLIASNPNEQFF
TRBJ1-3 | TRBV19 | CASSISGSGNTIYF
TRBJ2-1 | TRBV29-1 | CSGALAGAHNEQFF
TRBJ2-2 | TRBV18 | CASSRDRIEANTGELFF